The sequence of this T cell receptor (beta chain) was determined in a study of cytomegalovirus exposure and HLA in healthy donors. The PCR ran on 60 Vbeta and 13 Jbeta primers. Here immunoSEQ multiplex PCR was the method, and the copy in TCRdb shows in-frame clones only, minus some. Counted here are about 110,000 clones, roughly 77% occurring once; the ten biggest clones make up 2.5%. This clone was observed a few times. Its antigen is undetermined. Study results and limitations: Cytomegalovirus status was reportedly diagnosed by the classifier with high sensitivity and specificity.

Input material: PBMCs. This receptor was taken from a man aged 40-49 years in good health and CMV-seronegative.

In DNA form, the CDR3 reads TGTGCCAGCAGTTACTCGCAGGGGCGAGAAGCTTTCTTT. Residues: CASSYSQGREAFF. The gene calls are TRBV6-5 and TRBJ1-1, with D tentatively TRBD1 (6 bases). The V end was cut by 0 bases, the J end by 8 bases, with 10 bases between. This CDR3 comprises 13 residues. Germline V CDR1 and CDR2: MNHEY, SVGAGI.